Listed below are T cell receptor beta chains from one sample, sequenced in a study of cytomegalovirus exposure and HLA in healthy donors. Sequencing was performed with immunoSEQ multiplex PCR; in TCRdb, only in-frame clones are kept and a portion is missing. This sample has about 190,000 clones, with 85% found just once. The sample consisted of PBMCs. The receptor set was obtained from a boy younger than 10 in good health and CMV-seronegative. Each CDR3 is given with its conserved first and last residue. Fields, in order: D gene, J gene, clone size, V gene, CDR3 protein, CDR3 DNA. The D gene is left open where the match is weak. Clone size, where shown, is once, few, many, or a class for clones that have expanded.

D: TRBD1
J: TRBJ1-6
size: .
V: TRBV28
CDR3: CASSLSGQGNSPLHF
DNA: TGTGCCAGCAGTTTGAGTGGACAGGGTAATTCACCCCTCCACTTT

D: .
J: TRBJ2-7
size: .
V: TRBV30
CDR3: CAWTQLGVGGYEQYF
DNA: TGTGCCTGGACCCAACTCGGGGTAGGGGGCTACGAGCAGTACTTC

D: .
J: TRBJ1-2
size: few
V: TRBV5-1
CDR3: CASSLQGYGYTF
DNA: TGCGCCAGCAGCTTACAGGGTTACGGCTACACCTTC

D: .
J: TRBJ1-2
size: .
V: TRBV2
CDR3: CASSSGHIYGYTF
DNA: TGTGCCAGCAGCTCGGGACATATCTATGGCTACACCTTC

D: TRBD2
J: TRBJ2-7
size: .
V: TRBV16
CDR3: CASSQPPGGFGEQYF
DNA: TGTGCCAGCAGCCAACCCCCGGGAGGGTTCGGCGAGCAGTACTTC

D: .
J: TRBJ1-3
size: .
V: TRBV15
CDR3: CATSRISLSGTSSGNTIYF
DNA: TGTGCCACCAGCAGAATCAGTCTATCCGGGACAAGCTCTGGAAACACCATATATTTT

D: .
J: TRBJ2-1
size: .
V: TRBV10-1
CDR3: CASSGGPPWDEQFF
DNA: TGCGCCAGCAGTGGGGGGCCACCATGGGATGAGCAGTTCTTC

D: TRBD1
J: TRBJ1-5
size: .
V: TRBV6-1
CDR3: CASSDYGQGNQPQHF
DNA: TGTGCCAGCAGTGACTATGGACAGGGGAATCAGCCCCAGCATTTT

D: .
J: TRBJ1-5
size: .
V: TRBV30
CDR3: CAWSQDGGQPQHF
DNA: TGTGCCTGGAGCCAGGACGGGGGGCAACCCCAGCATTTT

D: .
J: TRBJ1-1
size: .
V: TRBV2
CDR3: CASSEQGMNTEAFF
DNA: TGTGCCAGCAGTGAACAGGGGATGAACACTGAAGCTTTCTTT

D: .
J: TRBJ1-2
size: .
V: TRBV4-1
CDR3: CASSQEDRANYGYTF
DNA: TGCGCCAGCAGCCAAGAAGACAGAGCTAACTATGGCTACACCTTC

D: .
J: TRBJ1-3
size: .
V: TRBV5-4
CDR3: CASSLVVSGRYSGNTIYF
DNA: TGTGCCAGCAGCTTGGTGGTTTCAGGGCGATACTCTGGAAACACCATATATTTT

D: TRBD2
J: TRBJ2-3
size: .
V: TRBV10-1
CDR3: CASSPSAGAFDTQYF
DNA: TGCGCCAGCAGCCCCTCAGCGGGAGCGTTCGATACGCAGTATTTT

D: .
J: TRBJ1-1
size: .
V: TRBV27
CDR3: CASSKLRDTEAFF
DNA: TGTGCCAGCAGTAAGCTCCGGGACACTGAAGCTTTCTTT

D: .
J: TRBJ1-1
size: .
V: TRBV7-8
CDR3: CASSPPRAEAFF
DNA: TGTGCCAGCAGCCCTCCTCGCGCTGAAGCTTTCTTT

D: .
J: TRBJ1-1
size: few
V: TRBV7-9
CDR3: CSSSRTTSFEAFF
DNA: TGTTCCAGCAGCCGGACAACCTCTTTCGAAGCTTTCTTT

D: TRBD1
J: TRBJ2-3
size: once
V: TRBV28
CDR3: CASSLTGGPDTQYF
DNA: TGTGCCAGCAGTTTAACAGGGGGGCCAGATACGCAGTATTTT

D: TRBD2
J: TRBJ2-1
size: .
V: TRBV6-4
CDR3: CASSQQRGDYNEQFF
DNA: TGTGCCAGCAGTCAACAGCGGGGAGACTACAATGAGCAGTTCTTC

D: TRBD1
J: TRBJ1-5
size: .
V: TRBV5-3
CDR3: CARSPGTGGGGNQPQHF
DNA: TGTGCCAGAAGCCCAGGGACAGGGGGCGGAGGCAATCAGCCCCAGCATTTT

D: TRBD1
J: TRBJ2-3
size: few
V: TRBV15
CDR3: CATSKGPGTGNWDTDTQYF
DNA: TGTGCCACCAGCAAGGGTCCCGGGACAGGGAATTGGGACACAGATACGCAGTATTTT

D: .
J: TRBJ2-3
size: .
V: TRBV7-7
CDR3: CASSLGLAGTDTQYF
DNA: TGTGCCAGCAGCTTAGGGTTAGCGGGCACAGATACGCAGTATTTT

D: .
J: TRBJ2-7
size: .
V: TRBV28
CDR3: CASSGKPYEQYF
DNA: TGTGCCAGTTCCGGGAAACCCTACGAGCAGTACTTC

D: .
J: TRBJ2-5
size: .
V: TRBV5-4
CDR3: CASRPQGGETQYF
DNA: TGTGCCAGCAGACCACAGGGAGGGGAGACCCAGTACTTC

D: .
J: TRBJ1-1
size: .
V: TRBV5-6
CDR3: CASSWTVNTEAFF
DNA: TGTGCCAGCAGCTGGACAGTGAACACTGAAGCTTTCTTT

D: .
J: TRBJ1-2
size: .
V: TRBV7-8
CDR3: CASSPPGRGYGYTF
DNA: TGTGCCAGCAGCCCCCCGGGCAGGGGATATGGCTACACCTTC

D: .
J: TRBJ2-2
size: .
V: TRBV6-4
CDR3: CASKVMAGTGELFF
DNA: TGTGCCAGCAAGGTGATGGCAGGGACCGGGGAGCTGTTTTTT

D: TRBD1
J: TRBJ1-2
size: .
V: TRBV19
CDR3: CASSNWGQSYGYTF
DNA: TGTGCCAGTAGTAACTGGGGACAGTCTTATGGCTACACCTTC

D: TRBD2
J: TRBJ2-7
size: .
V: TRBV6-5
CDR3: CASSYPLVAGVYEQYF
DNA: TGTGCCAGCAGTTACCCCCTGGTAGCGGGAGTCTACGAGCAGTACTTC

D: TRBD2
J: TRBJ2-7
size: .
V: TRBV6-5
CDR3: CASSYVAGELHF
DNA: TGTGCCAGCAGTTACGTGGCGGGAGAGCTGCACTTC

D: .
J: TRBJ1-5
size: .
V: TRBV6-1
CDR3: CASSERQLPQHF
DNA: TGTGCCAGCAGTGAAAGACAGCTGCCCCAGCATTTT

D: TRBD1
J: TRBJ1-5
size: once
V: TRBV27
CDR3: CASSSRTGWDQPQHF
DNA: TGTGCCAGCAGTTCGCGGACAGGGTGGGATCAGCCCCAGCATTTT

D: TRBD2
J: TRBJ2-2
size: .
V: TRBV9
CDR3: CASSVAGLAGPNTGELFF
DNA: TGTGCCAGCAGCGTGGCGGGACTAGCGGGCCCGAACACCGGGGAGCTGTTTTTT

D: .
J: TRBJ2-7
size: .
V: TRBV7-9
CDR3: CSSSFDGVPLEQYF
DNA: TGTTCCAGCAGCTTCGACGGAGTCCCCCTCGAGCAGTACTTC

D: .
J: TRBJ1-2
size: .
V: TRBV9
CDR3: CASSLGVFGAGYTF
DNA: TGTGCCAGCAGTCTTGGGGTTTTTGGGGCTGGCTACACCTTC

D: .
J: TRBJ2-7
size: .
V: TRBV7-5
CDR3: CVRTGPTGIYEQYF
DNA: TGTGTCAGAACCGGACCGACAGGGATATACGAGCAGTACTTC

D: .
J: TRBJ2-1
size: .
V: TRBV6-5
CDR3: CASSLSAGQNEQFF
DNA: TGTGCCAGCAGTCTTAGCGCCGGTCAGAATGAGCAGTTCTTC

D: .
J: TRBJ2-2
size: .
V: TRBV7-9
CDR3: CASSFSGLTGELFF
DNA: TGTGCCAGCAGCTTTTCAGGACTAACCGGGGAGCTGTTTTTT

D: TRBD2
J: TRBJ2-7
size: .
V: TRBV7-9
CDR3: CASSLASGRYEQYF
DNA: TGTGCCAGCAGCTTAGCTAGCGGGAGGTACGAGCAGTACTTC

D: .
J: TRBJ2-2
size: once
V: TRBV15
CDR3: CATSTPRANTGELFF
DNA: TGTGCCACCAGCACCCCCAGGGCAAACACCGGGGAGCTGTTTTTT

D: .
J: TRBJ2-2
size: .
V: TRBV27
CDR3: CASSGLGGYTGELFF
DNA: TGTGCCAGCAGTGGGCTTGGGGGGTACACCGGGGAGCTGTTTTTT

D: TRBD2
J: TRBJ2-1
size: .
V: TRBV10-3
CDR3: CAISGTSGRAVFF
DNA: TGTGCCATCAGCGGGACTAGCGGGAGGGCGGTGTTCTTC

D: .
J: TRBJ1-6
size: few
V: TRBV15
CDR3: CATSRERDSPLHF
DNA: TGTGCCACCAGCAGAGAACGGGATTCACCCCTCCACTTT

D: .
J: TRBJ2-2
size: once
V: TRBV28
CDR3: CASSPPLAGAGELFF
DNA: TGTGCCAGCAGTCCCCCCCTAGCCGGCGCCGGGGAGCTGTTTTTT

D: TRBD1
J: TRBJ1-4
size: .
V: TRBV6-1
CDR3: CASSVGPGQGPEKLFF
DNA: TGTGCCAGCAGTGTTGGGCCGGGACAGGGTCCCGAAAAACTGTTTTTT

D: .
J: TRBJ1-2
size: .
V: TRBV30
CDR3: CAWSQHGGGGGYTF
DNA: TGTGCCTGGAGTCAACACGGGGGGGGAGGGGGCTACACCTTC

D: TRBD1
J: TRBJ2-7
size: .
V: TRBV7-8
CDR3: CASGPGQGYEQYF
DNA: TGTGCCAGCGGGCCGGGACAGGGATACGAGCAGTACTTC

D: TRBD1
J: TRBJ1-1
size: .
V: TRBV7-9
CDR3: CASSSWTGMNTEAFF
DNA: TGTGCCAGCAGCTCTTGGACAGGAATGAACACTGAAGCTTTCTTT

D: .
J: TRBJ2-3
size: .
V: TRBV6-1
CDR3: CASKKQGSDTQYF
DNA: TGTGCCAGCAAGAAGCAGGGATCAGATACGCAGTATTTT